A single sample gave rise to the 16 T cell receptor beta chains below, sequenced in a study of T cell responses to AZD1222 COVID-19 vaccine (dated by TCRdb to about 2021). The method was the immunoSEQ multiplex PCR assay. This is the immuneACCESS table as TCRdb keeps it, with only in-frame sequences that have V and J called. A part of the clones is gone; compared with another copy, unresolved V genes explain less than half, and the rest is unexplained. The sample table shows 85,000 to 90,000 clones, and roughly 87% are seen once. 2% to 2.5% of the sample lies in the top ten. Interpreted using the paper, the time point label stands for: baseline before first vaccination. Here the sequenced sample was peripheral blood, taken on day 0 of AZD1222 vaccination. The origin of the receptors is an adult in good health.

J is TRBJ2-3 and V is TRBV7-2; 9 bases match TRBD2. Losses at the gene ends were 5 bases for V and 0 bases for J; bases not matched to a gene: 6. Germline V lookup: CDR1 SGHTA, CDR2 FQGNSA. The CDR3 extends over 16 amino acids. The CDR3 protein is CASSQLAGPSTDTQYF. CDR3 sequence (DNA): TGTGCCAGCAGCCAACTAGCGGGCCCTAGCACAGATACGCAGTATTTT. The full variable domain, with the rest looked up from reference TRBV7-2 and TRBJ2-3, is GAGVSQSPSNKVTEKGKDVELRCDPISGHTALYWYRQSLGQGLEFLIYFQGNSAPDKSGLPSDRFSAERTGGSVSTLTIQRTQQEDSAVYLCASSQLAGPSTDTQYFGPGTRLTVL.

This clone was counted between two and nine times. The chain couples TRBV10-3 to TRBJ1-5, with D perhaps matching TRBD1 (6 bases). The CDR3 runs 14 residues. Germline V gene sequence: CDR1 ENHRY, CDR2 SYGVKD. V lost 4 bases and J lost 4, with 11 bases in between. This chain's CDR3 is CAISARDKNQPQHF. The CDR3 DNA follows: TGTGCCATCAGTGCTAGGGACAAGAATCAGCCCCAGCATTTT.

The rearrangement links TRBV7-2 to TRBJ1-3, with TRBD1 as a possible D gene (5 bases). Per germline, CDR1 SGHTA and CDR2 FQGNSA. The CDR3 sequence is 15 residues long. V was trimmed by 1 base and J by 1 base, leaving 8 bases between them. CDR3 DNA: TGTGCCAGCAGCTTAGTCGAGGGGTCTGGAAACACCATATATTTT. Residues: CASSLVEGSGNTIYF.

V gene TRBV2 combines with J gene TRBJ2-3; D might be TRBD1 or TRBD2, each matching 5 bases. CDR3 length equals 15 residues. CDR1 and CDR2 from the germline V gene are SNHLY and FYNNEI. V was cut by 9 bases and J by 0 bases, with 16 bases left in between. DNA for the CDR3: TGTGCCAGGGGATCTGGGACGGGGAGCACAGATACGCAGTATTTT. Protein sequence: CARGSGTGSTDTQYF.

The rearrangement joins TRBV28 to TRBJ1-5; D not resolved. The ends were cut back, 3 bases at V and 6 bases at J, with 6 bases in the middle. Germline V gene lookup returns CDR1 MDHEN and CDR2 SYDVKM. The CDR3 has 12 residues. The CDR3 here is CASSLRFQPQHF. The CDR3 DNA follows: TGTGCCAGCAGTTTGAGGTTTCAGCCCCAGCATTTT.

CDR3 loop: CASSRTLAESSYEQYF. CDR3 bases: TGTGCCAGCAGCAGAACTCTAGCGGAGAGCTCCTACGAGCAGTACTTC. The chain couples TRBV7-9 to TRBJ2-7; 7 bases are a match to TRBD2. CDR1 is SEHNR and CDR2 is FQNEAQ in the germline V gene (reference sequence). The CDR3 is 16 amino acids. Trimming at V came to 5 bases and at J to 0 bases, leaving 10 bases not matched to a gene.

The chain links TRBV9 to TRBJ2-2; 8 bases agree with TRBD2. The trim removed 1 base at V and 1 base at J, leaving 9 bases unmatched. Germline V gene lookup returns CDR1 SGDLS and CDR2 YYNGEE. The CDR3 is made up of 18 amino acids. This CDR3 is CASSVRELAELNTGELFF. The CDR3 coding sequence is TGTGCCAGCAGCGTAAGGGAACTAGCGGAACTGAACACCGGGGAGCTGTTTTTT. The full variable domain, with the rest looked up from reference TRBV9 and TRBJ2-2, is DSGVTQTPKHLITATGQRVTLRCSPRSGDLSVYWYQQSLDQGLQFLIQYYNGEERAKGNILERFSAQQFPDLHSELNLSSLELGDSALYFCASSVRELAELNTGELFFGEGSRLTVL.

This clone has just one count. The chain employs TRBV7-2 and TRBJ1-5, with D perhaps TRBD1 (6 bases). This CDR3 has 15 amino acids. The V gene lost 5 bases and the J gene lost 6 bases, with 17 bases spanning the gap. Looked up from germline, CDR1 is SGHTA and CDR2 is FQGNSA. The CDR3, as DNA: TGTGCCAGCAGCCTGGAGACAGGTGCAGCTCAGCCCCAGCATTTT. It specifies CASSLETGAAQPQHF. Combining the CDR3 with reference TRBV7-2 and TRBJ1-5 gives the whole variable domain GAGVSQSPSNKVTEKGKDVELRCDPISGHTALYWYRQSLGQGLEFLIYFQGNSAPDKSGLPSDRFSAERTGGSVSTLTIQRTQQEDSAVYLCASSLETGAAQPQHFGDGTRLSIL.

The rearrangement links TRBV19 to TRBJ1-1; 9 positions agree with TRBD1. Germline CDR1 LNHDA, CDR2 SQIVND (reference sequence). V trimming: 4 bases; J trimming: 5 bases; junction bases outside the gene matches: 8. The CDR3 sequence is 15 residues long. Written as DNA, the CDR3 is TGTGCCAGTAGTAGACCCGGGACAGGGACTACTGAAGCTTTCTTT. It translates to CASSRPGTGTTEAFF.

J is TRBJ2-7 and V is TRBV10-1; tentatively, D is TRBD1 (6 bases). The CDR3 consists of 15 residues. Trimming removed 3 bases at V and 1 base at J, with 13 bases between. CDR1 is WNHNN, CDR2 SYGVQD, per germline (reference sequence). CDR3 nucleotide sequence: TGCGCCAGCAGTGAAAACAGGGATCAATCCTACGAGCAGTACTTC. Its protein is CASSENRDQSYEQYF.

This chain uses TRBV19 with TRBJ2-1; 10 bases are a match to TRBD1. The CDR3 is 12 amino acids. Germline loops: CDR1 LNHDA, CDR2 SQIVND (reference sequence). The ends lost 8 bases at V and 8 bases at J; junction bases unmatched: 3. The CDR3 region is CASSTGGHEQFF. As DNA, the CDR3 is TGTGCCAGTTCGACAGGGGGCCATGAGCAGTTCTTC.

The J gene is TRBJ1-3, the V gene TRBV7-2; D call uncertain. With 5 bases removed from V and 0 bases from J, the gap between germline ends came to 11 bases. Germline values: CDR1 SGHTA, CDR2 FQGNSA. This CDR3 spans 15 amino acids. The DNA of the CDR3 is TGTGCCAGCAGCGACCAGACCGTCTCTGGAAACACCATATATTTT. Protein: CASSDQTVSGNTIYF.

This rearrangement joins TRBV9 to TRBJ2-2; the match to TRBD1 covers 8 bases. V lost 3 bases to trimming and J lost 1 base; unmatched junction nucleotides: 5. The CDR3 extends over 16 amino acids. CDR1 and CDR2 from the germline V gene are SGDLS and YYNGEE. This chain's CDR3 is CASSAGQELNTGELFF. CDR3 DNA sequence: TGTGCCAGCAGCGCGGGACAGGAGCTGAACACCGGGGAGCTGTTTTTT.

The J gene is TRBJ1-2, the V gene TRBV5-1; no firm D call. The CDR3 runs 12 residues. Between the trimmed V and J ends, which lost 0 bases and 7 bases, there was a span of 7 bases. Germline V gene sequence: CDR1 SGHRS, CDR2 YFSETQ. For the CDR3, the DNA is TGCGCCAGCAGCTTGGAACGCTTTGGCTACACCTTC. Amino acids: CASSLERFGYTF.

The V and J genes are TRBV28 and TRBJ1-3; D is undetermined. The CDR3 consists of 15 residues. V was cut by 2 bases and J by 1 base, with 9 bases left in between. Germline CDR1 and CDR2: MDHEN and SYDVKM. CDR3 coding DNA: TGTGCCAGCAGTTTACTCGGTCGGTCTGGAAACACCATATATTTT. Its translation: CASSLLGRSGNTIYF.

This chain links TRBV5-1 with TRBJ2-5, with 8 positions matching TRBD2. Germline CDR1 is SGHRS and CDR2 is YFSETQ. The CDR3 consists of 14 residues. V lost 3 bases, J lost 4 bases, and 5 bases stayed unmatched. For the CDR3, the DNA is TGCGCCAGCAGCTCCACTCTAGCGGGAGAGACCCAGTACTTC. Protein product: CASSSTLAGETQYF.